This T cell receptor (beta chain) was sequenced in a study of vaccination and CD4 T cells after COVID-19. On the study more broadly: Overlapping spike peptides from SARS-CoV-2, HCoV-NL63, HCoV-OC43 and HCoV-229E served to stimulate the cells.

This clonotype has only a few counts. Its target is not known. The treatment denotes: roughly 10-day PBMC culture with coronavirus spike peptide pools or control peptides (ViraFEST assay). ViraFEST grew antigen-specific T cells using peptide pools, then sequenced TCRs. Germline CDR1 is DFQATT and CDR2 is SNEGSKA (reference sequence). Trimming shortened V by 5 bases and J by 2 bases, and 7 bases separated the two germline ends. This CDR3 is 12 amino acids long. The Oncomine TCR Beta short-read assay generated sequence data from the DNA of cultured CD4+ T cells. MiXCR, applied by TCRdb to the PCR reads, yields one record per CDR3 protein. The data hold fewer than 25,000 distinct CDR3 sequences, with around 44% observed a single time. Broader study findings: Reactive clone data from convalescent patients indicated a median of 86.3% appearing only post-vaccination.

The sequence was collected from a human donor who had recovered from COVID-19. The sequenced sample consisted of CD4+ T cells from blood, cultured in vitro. This chain connects TRBV20-1 to TRBJ1-3; D uncertain. The CDR3 coding sequence is TGCAGTGCTTCTACAGCTGGAAACACCATATATTTT. Translating it yields CSASTAGNTIYF.